The source of this T cell receptor beta chain is a study of shared clonotypes between healthy human individuals. The method was immunoSEQ multiplex PCR; TCRdb's version includes in-frame clones alone and lacks a portion of them. This sample has about 980,000 clones, with approximately 76% found just once. V shed 11 bases, J shed 5 bases, and the junction held 6 bases outside the gene matches. The V gene's germline CDR1 is MNHNY and CDR2 SVGAGI (reference sequence). This CDR3 has 13 amino acids. The V call is TRBV6-6, the J call TRBJ2-7, with 13 nucleotides matching TRBD2. This TCR derives from a man in his late teens or twenties in good health. Sequenced input: memory CD4+ T cells sorted from blood. Described subset: CD45RA-negative fraction. CDR3 sequence reads: CALGTSGKNEQYF. The CDR3 nucleotides are TGTGCCTTAGGGACTAGCGGGAAAAACGAGCAGTACTTC.